This TCR beta chain was retrieved from a study of blood T cell repertoires in COVID-19. Whole-study context: Samples taken during acute and convalescent COVID-19 were collected in the United States, Italy and Spain.

This clone has just one count. This CDR3 is built from 15 residues. Trimming pared 2 bases from V and 8 bases from J, leaving 17 bases between. In germline, CDR1 is SGHTS, CDR2 YDEGEE. Using immunoSEQ multiplex PCR, the repertoire was profiled, and TCRdb retains in-frame clones only, with some absent. The data contain about 130,000 clones, around 88% of them seen just once; the ten biggest clones take up 4.3%. This clonotype was sampled from a man in his sixties with COVID-19, enrolled during active disease. The genes are TRBV5-8 and TRBJ2-4; perhaps TRBD1 as D (5 bases). The sequencing sample was made of peripheral blood. The CDR3 here is CASSFGWQGRDIQYF. In DNA form, the CDR3 reads TGTGCCAGCAGCTTCGGTTGGCAGGGAAGGGACATTCAGTACTTC. The variable domain in full, with the rest retrieved from reference TRBV5-8 and TRBJ2-4, is EAGVTQSPTHLIKTRGQQATLRCSPISGHTSVYWYQQALGLGLQFLLWYDEGEERNRGNFPPRFSGRQFPNYSSELNVNALELEDSALYLCASSFGWQGRDIQYFGAGTRLSVL.